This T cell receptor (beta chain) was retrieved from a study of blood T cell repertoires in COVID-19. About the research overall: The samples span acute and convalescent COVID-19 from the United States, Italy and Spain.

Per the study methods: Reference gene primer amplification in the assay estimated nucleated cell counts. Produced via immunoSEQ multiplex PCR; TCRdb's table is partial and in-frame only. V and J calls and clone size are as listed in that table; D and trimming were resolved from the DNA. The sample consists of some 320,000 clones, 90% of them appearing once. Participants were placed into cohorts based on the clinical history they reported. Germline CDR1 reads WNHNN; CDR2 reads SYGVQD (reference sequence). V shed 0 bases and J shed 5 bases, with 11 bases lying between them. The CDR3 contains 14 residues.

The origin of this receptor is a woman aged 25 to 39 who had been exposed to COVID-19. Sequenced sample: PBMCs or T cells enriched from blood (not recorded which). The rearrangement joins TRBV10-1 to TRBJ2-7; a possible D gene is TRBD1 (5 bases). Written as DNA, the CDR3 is TGCGCCAGCAGTGAGTCTGACAGTCGCCACGAGCAGTACTTC. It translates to CASSESDSRHEQYF.